Detailed here is one T cell receptor (beta chain). Its specificity is not known. Template switching supplied a universal primer site; unique molecular identifiers were carried on the cDNA. Each CDR3 protein gets one entry after TCRdb re-called the 5' RACE reads with MiXCR. The sample consists of about 920,000 distinct CDR3 sequences, 10% to 15% of them appearing once. The data were taken from a study of identical twins. Whole-study findings and limits: Twin-shared out-of-frame alpha sequences were enriched for low generation probability. Compared with models, monozygotic twins showed more out-of-frame TCR alpha sharing. Diverse VJ usage suggested most zero-insertion clonotypes were not invariant T cells.

V lost 2 bases and J 3 bases, leaving 18 bases between the germline ends. The CDR3 runs to 17 residues. Per germline, CDR1 MGHRA and CDR2 YSYEKL. In addition, the sample was reused for a study of yellow fever vaccine responses in identical twins.

The V and J genes are TRBV4-1 and TRBJ2-3; D is unresolved. Material for sequencing was PBMCs. The TCR sequence derives from a woman between 18 and 30 years old in good health. For the CDR3, the DNA is TGCGCCAGCAGCCAATTTTTCACTGTTCCCCCGACAGATACGCAGTATTTT. Its protein is CASSQFFTVPPTDTQYF.